What follows describes a single T cell receptor beta chain. Its target is unknown. This specimen comes from a study of CD8+ T cells in alopecia areata. Looking at the study overall: Treated patients received severity scores based on the percentage of scalp area affected. General observations from the study: Under tofacitinib, numerous expanded lesional clonotypes remained detectable in scalp and blood. Clarity of TCR sharing across patients fell short of that in mice, possibly HLA-related.

It was cDNA, reverse transcribed from extracted RNA, that served as the sequencing template. Generated by immunoSEQ multiplex PCR, the TCRdb table keeps only in-frame clones and is missing some. The sample has over 250,000 clones, about three fifths seen once. Stated treatment: oral pan-JAK inhibitor, 5-10 mg twice daily. Sampling of alopecia areata patients yielded lesional scalp punch biopsies as well as peripheral blood. The CDR3 totals 13 residues. Germline CDR1 reads SGHDN; CDR2 reads FVKESK. The ends were cut back, 2 bases at V and 2 bases at J, with 6 bases in the middle. This chain joins TRBV14 and TRBJ1-2, with D tentatively TRBD1 (5 bases). The sample here was CD4+ T cells sorted from blood, taken at roughly week 53, from a patient treated with tofacitinib. This clonotype was obtained from a human donor with alopecia areata. The CDR3 here is CASSQWDNYGYTF. Here the CDR3 DNA reads TGTGCCAGCAGCCAATGGGACAACTATGGCTACACCTTC.